The present T cell receptor (beta chain) was sequenced within a study of PD-1 blockade in mismatch repair-deficient tumors. The repertoire was sequenced with immunoSEQ multiplex PCR; TCRdb's copy has only in-frame clones and lacks some. The sample has some 97,000 clones, 70% to 85% seen once. Germline CDR1 reads MDHEN; CDR2 reads SYDVKM. The V and J ends lost 2 bases and 12 bases, in that order; junction bases with no gene match: 7. CDR3 length: 12 amino acids. The chain joins TRBV28 to TRBJ2-7; the match to TRBD1 covers 7 bases. The sequence derives from an adult with mismatch repair-deficient cancer. This sample comprised peripheral blood, obtained roughly eight months after starting pembrolizumab. Here the CDR3 reads CASSLGEGAGYF. As DNA, the CDR3 is TGTGCCAGCAGTTTAGGCGAGGGGGCGGGGTACTTC.